These 16 T cell receptor beta chains share one sample of origin, sequenced in a study of cytomegalovirus exposure and HLA in healthy donors. The PCR used 60 Vbeta and 13 Jbeta primers. Measured with immunoSEQ multiplex PCR; TCRdb has only the in-frame clones, and not every one. The data show about 200,000 clones, 80% to 85% seen once. Sequencing input: PBMCs. These receptors were obtained from a woman aged 35 to 49 in good health and CMV-seronegative.

The genes are TRBV5-4 and TRBJ2-5; no definite D call. The germline V gene has CDR1 SGHNT and CDR2 YYREEE (reference sequence). The CDR3 covers 15 residues. V lost 4 bases to trimming and J lost 2 bases, with 15 bases between them. CDR3 protein: CASSAPGETQETQYF. CDR3 DNA sequence: TGTGCCAGCAGCGCTCCGGGTGAGACTCAAGAGACCCAGTACTTC.

The chain is built from TRBV19 and TRBJ2-1, with 10 positions matching TRBD2. This CDR3 contains 15 residues. Germline trimming cut 2 bases from V and 5 bases from J; bases unmatched to any gene: 3. Germline V gives CDR1 LNHDA, CDR2 SQIVND (reference sequence). The CDR3 nucleotides read TGTGCCAGTAGTATACTAGCGGGAGCCAACAATGAGCAGTTCTTC. It encodes CASSILAGANNEQFF.

This chain joins TRBV5-1 and TRBJ1-1; 9 bases are shared with TRBD1. Germline V gene lookup returns CDR1 SGHRS and CDR2 YFSETQ. V dropped 4 bases and J dropped 3; count of bases not matched to a gene: 7. This CDR3 is 15 amino acids long. CDR3 loop: CASSLQGQGDTEAFF. The CDR3 bases are TGCGCCAGCAGCCTACAGGGACAGGGAGACACTGAAGCTTTCTTT. The variable domain in full, completed from reference TRBV5-1 and TRBJ1-1, reads KAGVTQTPRYLIKTRGQQVTLSCSPISGHRSVSWYQQTPGQGLQFLFEYFSETQRNKGNFPGRFSGRQFSNSRSEMNVSTLELGDSALYLCASSLQGQGDTEAFFGQGTRLTVV.

This chain connects TRBV2 to TRBJ2-7; 7 bases map to TRBD1. The germline gives CDR1 SNHLY, CDR2 FYNNEI. V lost 6 bases, J lost 1 base, and 9 bases stayed unmatched. The CDR3 runs 15 residues. CDR3 sequence reads: CASRRQGWGSYEQYF. In DNA, the CDR3 is TGTGCCAGCAGGCGACAGGGTTGGGGGTCCTACGAGCAGTACTTC.

This chain uses TRBV11-2 with TRBJ2-7; D possibly corresponds to TRBD2 (5 bases). The length of the CDR3 is 14 residues. The germline V gene has CDR1 SGHAT and CDR2 FQNNGV. V was trimmed by 4 bases and J by 4 bases, leaving 14 bases between them. The CDR3: CASSSPEGRYEQYF. As DNA, the CDR3 is TGTGCCAGCAGCTCGCCCGAGGGAAGGTACGAGCAGTACTTC.

V gene TRBV5-4 combines with J gene TRBJ2-5, with a possible D match to TRBD1 (6 bases). The germline V gene has CDR1 SGHNT and CDR2 YYREEE (reference sequence). With 4 bases removed from V and 2 bases from J, the gap between germline ends came to 15 bases. This CDR3 contains 15 residues. This CDR3 is CASSSSTDRQETQYF. The CDR3 DNA is TGTGCCAGCAGCAGCTCCACAGACAGGCAAGAGACCCAGTACTTC.

The chain uses TRBV6-5 and TRBJ1-5; D may be TRBD1 (5 bases). The germline V gene has CDR1 MNHEY and CDR2 SVGAGI. V lost 5 bases and J 7 bases, leaving 15 bases between the germline ends. The CDR3 runs to 14 residues. CDR3 loop: CASSGQGAGQPQHF. CDR3 bases: TGTGCCAGCAGTGGTCAGGGAGCGGGGCAGCCCCAGCATTTT.

J is TRBJ2-3 and V is TRBV11-2; weak D call: TRBD2 (5 bases). This CDR3 has 15 residues. V gave up 4 bases and J gave up 3 bases, with 14 bases separating them. The germline CDR1 and CDR2 sequences are SGHAT and FQNNGV. The CDR3 loop is CASSSNSGNTDTQYF. The CDR3 region has the DNA TGTGCCAGCAGCTCAAACAGCGGCAATACAGATACGCAGTATTTT.

The chain couples TRBV30 to TRBJ2-7; D gene unclear. The CDR3 sequence is 11 residues long. Germline lookup yields CDR1 GTSNPN and CDR2 SVGIG (reference sequence). Between the trimmed V and J ends, which lost 0 bases and 6 bases, there was a span of 6 bases. DNA of the CDR3: TGTGCCTGGAGTGTGGCTTCCGAGCAGTACTTC. Protein sequence: CAWSVASEQYF.

This clone was counted only a few times. This chain uses TRBV2 with TRBJ2-4; TRBD1 matches at 8 bases. V shed 6 bases, J shed 0 bases, and the junction held 13 bases outside the gene matches. The CDR3 is 18 amino acids. Germline CDR1 SNHLY, CDR2 FYNNEI. In nucleotides, the CDR3 is TGTGCCAGCAGAGGAGGACAGGGCGATTCGCTAGCCAAAAACATTCAGTACTTC. Translating it yields CASRGGQGDSLAKNIQYF.

The chain joins TRBV10-2 to TRBJ1-2; D perhaps matches TRBD1 (5 bases). The CDR3 spans 15 residues. The ends were cut back, 0 bases at V and 5 bases at J, with 13 bases in the middle. Germline-derived CDR1 and CDR2 are WSHSY and SAAADI. The CDR3 nucleotides read TGCGCCAGCAGTGAGTCTCGACAGTATCAGTATGGCTACACCTTC. Amino acid sequence: CASSESRQYQYGYTF.

In regard to this clone: The junction does not match germline at one end; this may be a read error. The V gene is TRBV7-9, the J gene TRBJ1-4; 7 nucleotides line up with TRBD1. The CDR3 is 13 amino acids. CDR1 and CDR2 from the germline V gene are SEHNR and FQNEAQ (reference sequence). This chain's CDR3 is CSSSRQGIEKLFF. DNA of the CDR3: TGTTCCAGCAGTCGACAGGGTATCGAAAAACTGTTTTTT.

V gene TRBV11-2 combines with J gene TRBJ2-1; no clear D gene. Trimming removed 5 bases at V and 4 bases at J, with 3 bases between. Germline assignment: CDR1 SGHAT and CDR2 FQNNGV. The CDR3 is made up of 11 amino acids. The CDR3 here is CASSQYNEQFF. The CDR3 region has the DNA TGTGCCAGCAGCCAATACAATGAGCAGTTCTTC.

This chain joins TRBV6-1 and TRBJ2-1, with D possibly being TRBD1 (6 bases). The CDR3 has 12 amino acids. V was cut by 10 bases and J by 4 bases, with 11 bases left in between. CDR1 MNHNS and CDR2 SASEGT come from the germline V gene. CDR3 loop: CATKDSYNEQFF. CDR3 sequence (DNA): TGTGCCACCAAGGACAGTTACAATGAGCAGTTCTTC.

The CDR3 nucleotides read TGTGCCTGGAGTCATACTAGCGGGAGTTCCTACAATGAGCAGTTCTTC. Translation: CAWSHTSGSSYNEQFF. The chain joins TRBV30 to TRBJ2-1, with TRBD2 matching 11 bases. This CDR3 comprises 16 residues. The junction had 4 bases not matched to a gene; V was cut back by 2 bases and J by 1 base. The V gene's germline CDR1 is GTSNPN and CDR2 SVGIG (reference sequence).

This sequence joins TRBV5-4 and TRBJ1-2, with D possibly being TRBD1 (6 bases). V lost 2 bases, J lost 2 bases, and 10 bases lay in between. The CDR3 length is 14 residues. Germline V gene sequence: CDR1 SGHNT, CDR2 YYREEE (reference sequence). This CDR3 is CASSFGQSNYGYTF. The DNA of the CDR3 is TGTGCCAGCAGCTTTGGACAGTCCAACTATGGCTACACCTTC.